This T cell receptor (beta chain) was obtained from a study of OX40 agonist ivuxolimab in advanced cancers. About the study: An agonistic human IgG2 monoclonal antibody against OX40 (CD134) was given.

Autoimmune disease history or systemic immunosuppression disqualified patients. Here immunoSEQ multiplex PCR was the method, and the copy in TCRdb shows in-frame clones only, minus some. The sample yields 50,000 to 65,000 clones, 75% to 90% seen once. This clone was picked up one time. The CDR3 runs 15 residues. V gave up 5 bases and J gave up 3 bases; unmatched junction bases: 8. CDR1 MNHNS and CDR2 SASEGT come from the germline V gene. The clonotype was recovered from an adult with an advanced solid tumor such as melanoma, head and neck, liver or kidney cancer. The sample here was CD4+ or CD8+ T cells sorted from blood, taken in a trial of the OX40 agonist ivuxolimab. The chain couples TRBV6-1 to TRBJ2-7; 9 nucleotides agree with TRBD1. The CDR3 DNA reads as TGTGCCAGCAGTCCCGGGGGGACAGGGATCTACGAGCAGTACTTC. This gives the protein CASSPGGTGIYEQYF.